The source of this TCR beta chain is a study of blood T cell repertoires in COVID-19. Across the whole study: In each case, the material was cDNA or gDNA derived from T cells, B-cell-depleted T cells, or PBMCs.

The data were produced by immunoSEQ multiplex PCR, yet TCRdb's version contains in-frame clones alone and is incomplete. Of 25,000 or so clones in the sample, roughly 85% were seen once. Germline-derived CDR1 and CDR2 are LNHDA and SQIVND (reference sequence). J lost 8 bases, V lost 6 bases, and 18 bases had no gene match. This CDR3 region has 17 residues. The TCR sequence derives from a woman aged 80 or older with active or convalescent COVID-19. The chain has TRBV19 and TRBJ1-2; TRBD1 matches 10 bases. The material sequenced was peripheral blood. The CDR3 loop is CASRSGTGVSLRSGYTF. The CDR3, as DNA: TGTGCCAGTAGGTCGGGGACAGGGGTCTCTCTTCGGTCCGGCTACACCTTC.